This TCR beta chain emerged from a study of blood T cells in healthy people across ages. This clonotype was counted only a few times. Total RNA was extracted at no less than 6 micrograms per sample. The authors ran a second PCR of about 6 to 11 cycles using a sample-barcoded 5' primer and a J-beta primer mix. Each CDR3 protein gets one entry after TCRdb re-called the 5' RACE reads with MiXCR. Here the sample spans around 1,500,000 distinct CDR3 sequences, 28% being singletons. Specimen: blood. The source is a woman aged 25 to 39 in good health.

CDR3 nucleotides: TGTGCCAGCAGCTCCCTAGCAGGGGAGGACGATGAAAAACTGTTTTTT. Residues: CASSSLAGEDDEKLFF. V is TRBV5-4 and J is TRBJ1-4; possible D gene TRBD1, 6 bases. There are 16 residues in the CDR3. CDR1 and CDR2 from the germline V gene are SGHNT and YYREEE (reference sequence). Trimming shortened V by 3 bases and J by 6 bases, and 18 bases separated the two germline ends.